The present T cell receptor beta chain was sequenced within a study of identical twins. General observations from the study: Cord blood beta clonotypes present at high abundance carried fewer insertions; no such pattern appeared in memory repertoires.

Trimming took 5 bases from V and 2 from J; bases not matched to a gene: 8. The CDR3 has 16 residues. CDR1 is MNHEY and CDR2 is SVGEGT in the germline V gene. Addition of a universal primer site occurred through template switching, and cDNA carried unique molecular identifiers. TCRdb re-analysed the 5' RACE reads in MiXCR, keeping a single row per CDR3 protein. The profile shows 460,000 or so distinct CDR3 sequences, about 14% of them singletons. Notes on this clonotype: Its target is unknown.

Another study also made use of these data, one on yellow fever vaccine responses in identical twins.

This TCR was sampled from a woman aged 18-30 years in good health. The sequenced sample was CD4+ T cells sorted from blood. The chain has TRBV6-2 or TRBV6-3 and TRBJ2-3; TRBD1 aligns across 9 bases. The chain's CDR3 is CASSQLRDRVTDTQYF. In DNA, the CDR3 is TGTGCCAGCAGTCAACTCCGGGACAGGGTCACAGATACGCAGTATTTT.